This T cell receptor beta chain was recorded in a study of OX40 agonist ivuxolimab in advanced cancers. General observations from the study: Both CD4+ and CD8+ T cell populations in blood had undergone clonal expansion by week 6 at 0.1 to 3.0 mg/kg. On average, CD8+ T cells showed a greater number of expanded clones than CD4+.

Patients who had autoimmune disease history or got systemic immunosuppression were left out. This clone came up once. Its antigen is as yet unknown. Profiling relied on immunoSEQ multiplex PCR, and the TCRdb table lists in-frame clones only, not all of them. This repertoire shows 40,000 to 60,000 clones, around 81% found once; its top ten account for approximately 5.8%. This TCR was recovered from an adult with an advanced solid tumor such as melanoma, head and neck, liver or kidney cancer. The sequencing here drew on CD4+ or CD8+ T cells sorted from blood, taken in a trial of the OX40 agonist ivuxolimab.

CDR3 DNA: TGTGCCAGCACAGAACGGTTGAACACTGAAGCTTTCTTT. Its translation is CASTERLNTEAFF. The chain couples TRBV27 to TRBJ1-1; D is unclear. V was trimmed by 7 bases and J by 0 bases, leaving 9 bases between them. CDR1 is MNHEY and CDR2 is SMNVEV in the germline V gene (reference sequence). The CDR3 is 13 amino acids.